This TCR beta chain was documented in a study of blood T cells in healthy people across ages. The ends were cut back, 5 bases at V and 6 bases at J, with 13 bases in the middle. This CDR3 is built from 13 residues. Germline V gene sequence: CDR1 SGHTA, CDR2 FQGNSA. The authors ran a second PCR of about 6 to 11 cycles using a sample-barcoded 5' primer and a J-beta primer mix. TCRdb passed the 5' RACE reads through MiXCR, listing each CDR3 protein once. The sample has a few hundred thousand distinct CDR3 sequences, 27% seen once; the top ten hold about a fifth. In its sample, this clonotype was seen a few times.

The sequenced sample consisted of blood. The sequence was collected from a woman in her 70s in good health. The chain recombines TRBV7-2 with TRBJ1-1; D ambiguous. In DNA form, the CDR3 reads TGTGCCAGCAGCCCCGGTGGAAGAGCTGAAGCTTTCTTT. It specifies CASSPGGRAEAFF.